What follows are 32 T cell receptor beta chains derived from one specimen sequenced in a study of graft-versus-host responses after intestinal transplantation. Some clones are missing from TCRdb's copy, which holds only in-frame ones; the method was immunoSEQ multiplex PCR. The sample records around 3,000 clones, under 95% being singletons. The sample in question was bone marrow, obtained about 350 days after transplant. These receptors were taken from a human patient who received an intestinal transplant, so some T cells may come from the graft donor.

J is TRBJ1-1 and V is TRBV11-2, with TRBD1 matching over 7 bases. The CDR3 covers 16 residues. The V gene end was trimmed by 5 bases and the J gene end by 0 bases; junction bases not matched to a gene: 9. Germline V CDR1 and CDR2: SGHAT, FQNNGV. CDR3 bases: TGTGCCAGCAGCGTCCGGGACAGATTATTGAACACTGAAGCTTTCTTT. It translates to CASSVRDRLLNTEAFF.

The chain links TRBV28 to TRBJ2-1, with D possibly TRBD2 on 5 matching bases. CDR3 length: 15 amino acids. Between the trimmed V and J ends, which lost 1 base and 1 base, there was a span of 8 bases. Looked up from germline, CDR1 is MDHEN and CDR2 is SYDVKM. The CDR3 region has the DNA TGTGCCAGCAGTTTATCCGGGAATTCCTACAATGAGCAGTTCTTC. The encoded protein is CASSLSGNSYNEQFF. Full variable domain (outside the CDR3, taken from reference TRBV28 and TRBJ2-1): DVKVTQSSRYLVKRTGEKVFLECVQDMDHENMFWYRQDPGLGLRLIYFSYDVKMKEKGDIPEGYSVSREKKERFSLILESASTNQTSMYLCASSLSGNSYNEQFFGPGTRLTVL.

This rearrangement joins TRBV5-5 to TRBJ2-6, with 7 bases fitting TRBD1. The CDR3 is 15 amino acids. The germline gives CDR1 SGHKS, CDR2 YYEKEE (reference sequence). Trimming took 4 bases from V and 3 from J; bases not matched to a gene: 4. The CDR3 region is CASSTQGFGANVLTF. In DNA, the CDR3 is TGTGCCAGCAGCACACAGGGGTTTGGGGCCAACGTCCTGACTTTC.

V usage is TRBV2 and J usage is TRBJ2-7; 10 bases are shared with TRBD1. Germline values: CDR1 SNHLY, CDR2 FYNNEI. CDR3 length: 14 residues. J was trimmed by 5 bases and V by 6 bases; bases with no gene match: 7. CDR3 amino acids: CASRDPGQGDEQYF. The CDR3 DNA reads TGTGCCAGCAGGGACCCCGGACAGGGGGACGAGCAGTACTTC.

The rearrangement links TRBV6-6 to TRBJ2-1; 9 nucleotides line up with TRBD1. CDR3 size: 15 residues. V was clipped by 5 bases and J by 8 bases; unmatched bases: 10. Germline V gene data show CDR1 as MNHNY and CDR2 as SVGAGI (reference sequence). DNA for the CDR3: TGTGCCAGCAGTCATCCGGGACAGGGAGTAGATGAGCAGTTCTTC. Its translation: CASSHPGQGVDEQFF.

V and J are TRBV9 and TRBJ1-1, with D tentatively TRBD1 (5 bases). This CDR3 is built from 14 residues. Trimming took 3 bases from V and 1 from J, leaving 10 bases between them. Germline V gene data show CDR1 as SGDLS and CDR2 as YYNGEE. The CDR3 loop reads CASSGGRRNTEAFF. The DNA for the CDR3 is TGTGCCAGCAGCGGGGGACGGCGGAACACTGAAGCTTTCTTT.

This chain connects TRBV6-4 to TRBJ1-1; unclear D gene. The CDR3 totals 13 residues. Germline-derived CDR1 and CDR2 are MRHNA and SNTAGT. Deletions cut 4 bases from V and 0 bases from J, with 6 bases between. The CDR3: CASSARLNTEAFF. CDR3 bases: TGTGCCAGCAGTGCAAGGTTGAACACTGAAGCTTTCTTT.

The V call is TRBV6-6, the J call TRBJ2-2; D is unclear. The ends were cut back, 6 bases at V and 5 bases at J, with 10 bases in the middle. The germline CDR1 and CDR2 sequences are MNHNY and SVGAGI (reference sequence). The CDR3 totals 13 residues. This CDR3 reads CASSSLGTGELFF. The CDR3 DNA is TGTGCCAGCAGCTCCCTAGGGACCGGGGAGCTGTTTTTT.

The genes are TRBV7-3 and TRBJ2-3, with D unclear. CDR1 SGHTA and CDR2 FQGTGA come from the germline V gene. There are 14 residues in the CDR3. V dropped 0 bases and J dropped 2 bases, with 6 bases sitting between them. The CDR3 region is CASSLTAFTDTQYF. CDR3 nucleotide sequence: TGTGCCAGCAGCTTAACGGCATTCACAGATACGCAGTATTTT.

The CDR3 sequence is CASSHAWPRENRHEQYF. DNA of the CDR3: TGCGCCAGCAGCCATGCCTGGCCGCGGGAGAATAGACACGAGCAGTACTTC. The chain joins TRBV4-1 to TRBJ2-7; 7 bases match TRBD2. The CDR3 has 17 amino acids. Losses at the gene ends were 3 bases for V and 5 bases for J; bases not matched to a gene: 16. Germline V lookup: CDR1 MGHRA, CDR2 YSYEKL.

In DNA form, the CDR3 reads TGTGCCAGCAGTTCCCGGGGCCTCGGGATCTACGAGCAGTACTTC. This encodes CASSSRGLGIYEQYF. V and J are TRBV6-9 and TRBJ2-7; D may match TRBD1 or TRBD2 (5 bases each). This CDR3 contains 15 residues. The V end lost 4 bases, the J end lost 3 bases, and 16 bases lay between the germline ends. Germline CDR1 is MNHGY and CDR2 is SVAAGI.

The chain carries TRBV28 and TRBJ2-7; no definite D call. The ends were cut back, 7 bases at V and 1 base at J, with 14 bases in the middle. The CDR3 runs 14 residues. The germline V gene has CDR1 MDHEN and CDR2 SYDVKM. The CDR3 coding sequence is TGTGCCAGCACCTCCGAGGAGAGGTCCTACGAGCAGTACTTC. Encoded protein: CASTSEERSYEQYF.

The chain recombines TRBV25-1 with TRBJ2-3, with 15 bases matching TRBD2. The V segment lost 1 base and the J segment 0 bases; nucleotides outside the gene matches: 2. The CDR3 runs to 18 residues. CDR1 and CDR2 from the germline V gene are MGHDK and SYGVNS. CDR3 DNA: TGTGCCAGCAGTGAATTGGGACTAGCGGGAGGAAGCACAGATACGCAGTATTTT. Residues: CASSELGLAGGSTDTQYF.

The chain uses TRBV19 and TRBJ1-2, with unresolved D. CDR3 size: 14 residues. The germline CDR1 and CDR2 sequences are LNHDA and SQIVND (reference sequence). With 2 bases removed from V and 4 bases from J, the gap between germline ends came to 11 bases. The CDR3 loop is CASSIRRAGYGYTF. CDR3 in DNA: TGTGCCAGTAGTATAAGGAGAGCGGGCTATGGCTACACCTTC.

This chain joins TRBV6-6 and TRBJ2-7, with D maybe TRBD2 (5 bases). This CDR3 is built from 11 residues. Germline V CDR1 and CDR2: MNHNY, SVGAGI (reference sequence). Trimming shortened V by 10 bases and J by 7 bases, and 14 bases separated the two germline ends. CDR3 sequence (DNA): TGTGCCACCAGCTTAACGGGGGAGCAGTACTTC. Protein sequence: CATSLTGEQYF.

This clone has only a few counts. The rearrangement joins TRBV10-1 to TRBJ2-4; 8 nucleotides line up with TRBD1. J gave up 1 base and V 8 bases, and 1 base lay outside the gene matches. CDR1 WNHNN and CDR2 SYGVQD come from the germline V gene (reference sequence). The CDR3 is made up of 13 amino acids. Here the CDR3 reads CASRDRAKNIQYF. CDR3 DNA: TGCGCCAGCCGGGACAGGGCCAAAAACATTCAGTACTTC.

The chain recombines TRBV5-3 with TRBJ2-4; 14 nucleotides match TRBD2. TRBV5-3 is recorded as an ORF, its role being uncertain. Trimming removed 3 bases from V and 1 base from J; junction bases left unmatched: 9. CDR3 length equals 19 residues. The CDR3 is CARSSRLAGGQVAKNIQYF. CDR3 bases: TGTGCCAGAAGCTCGAGACTAGCGGGAGGGCAAGTCGCCAAAAACATTCAGTACTTC.

The CDR3 nucleotides read TGTGCCAGCTCACCACCTATCTTTTCCCGCACGAACACCATATATTTT. This encodes CASSPPIFSRTNTIYF. The chain combines TRBV18 with TRBJ1-3; D ambiguous. Germline CDR1 reads KGHSH; CDR2 reads LQKENI. This CDR3 spans 16 amino acids. V was clipped by 0 bases and J by 7 bases, with 16 bases between them. Based on the CDR3 plus reference TRBV18 and TRBJ1-3, the full variable domain is NAGVMQNPRHLVRRRGQEARLRCSPMKGHSHVYWYRQLPEEGLKFMVYLQKENIIDESGMPKERFSAEFPKEGPSILRIQQVVRGDSAAYFCASSPPIFSRTNTIYFGEGSWLTVV.

CDR3 coding DNA: TGTGCCAGCAGCTTAGGGACATCCTACGAGCAGTACTTC. Encoded protein: CASSLGTSYEQYF. The chain uses TRBV11-3 and TRBJ2-7; D perhaps matches TRBD1 (5 bases). The CDR3 is 13 residues long. The V and J ends lost 1 base and 1 base respectively, with 5 bases between them. Germline V CDR1 and CDR2: SGHNT, YENEEA.

The chain carries TRBV14 and TRBJ2-3; TRBD2 agrees at 11 bases. With 0 bases clipped from V and 5 bases from J, the junction kept 1 base outside the gene matches. Germline V CDR1 and CDR2: SGHDN, FVKESK. The CDR3 spans 15 residues. This chain's CDR3 is CASSQDLAGGDTQYF. The CDR3 nucleotides read TGTGCCAGCAGCCAAGATCTAGCGGGAGGAGATACGCAGTATTTT.

The genes are TRBV10-3 and TRBJ2-6; no clear D gene. Germline CDR1 and CDR2: ENHRY and SYGVKD. The CDR3 extends over 18 amino acids. The ends were cut back, 5 bases at V and 5 bases at J, with 22 bases in the middle. The CDR3 spells CAISTASCIQSRANVLTF. The CDR3 nucleotides are TGTGCCATCAGTACTGCTTCCTGTATACAAAGTCGGGCCAACGTCCTGACTTTC.

V gene TRBV1 combines with J gene TRBJ2-6; the DNA was not compared with TRBD1, the D call given in the table. TRBV1 is a pseudogene locus. The CDR3 consists of 18 residues. CDR3 in DNA: TGCACCAGCAGACAGTCTGGTTGTGCACAAAGTCGGGCCAACGTCCTGACTTTC. Translated, it gives CTSRQSGCAQSRANVLTF.

This chain links TRBV28 with TRBJ2-7, with 7 bases that match TRBD1. The CDR3 is 14 residues long. After removal of 6 bases from V and 1 base from J, the junction contained 6 bases not matched to a gene. Germline CDR1 MDHEN, CDR2 SYDVKM. In nucleotides, the CDR3 is TGTGCCAGCAGCTTCGGGGACAGTTCCTACGAGCAGTACTTC. Translating gives CASSFGDSSYEQYF.

The count of this clone is one. The gene calls are TRBV10-1 and TRBJ2-1, with D perhaps matching TRBD2 (5 bases). The CDR3 loop spans 15 amino acids. Germline V gives CDR1 WNHNN, CDR2 SYGVQD (reference sequence). The V end lost 5 bases, the J end lost 4 bases, and 15 bases lay between the germline ends. The CDR3 spells CASSRGLPLYNEQFF. DNA of the CDR3: TGCGCCAGCAGTCGTGGACTCCCTCTATACAATGAGCAGTTCTTC.

V and J are TRBV7-2 and TRBJ2-7, with D maybe TRBD2 (6 bases). The CDR3 totals 15 residues. Germline V gene data show CDR1 as SGHTA and CDR2 as FQGNSA. Trimming removed 1 base from V and 2 bases from J, with 12 bases in between. The CDR3 reads CASSLDEGGPYEQYF. For the CDR3, the DNA is TGTGCCAGCAGCTTAGATGAGGGAGGCCCCTACGAGCAGTACTTC. The full variable domain, completed using reference TRBV7-2 and TRBJ2-7, is GAGVSQSPSNKVTEKGKDVELRCDPISGHTALYWYRQSLGQGLEFLIYFQGNSAPDKSGLPSDRFSAERTGGSVSTLTIQRTQQEDSAVYLCASSLDEGGPYEQYFGPGTRLTVT.

The V gene is TRBV14, the J gene TRBJ1-3; no firm D call. The CDR3 is made up of 15 amino acids. CDR1 is SGHDN and CDR2 is FVKESK in the germline V gene. The V end was cut by 0 bases, the J end by 0 bases, with 6 bases between. The CDR3 nucleotides are TGTGCCAGCAGCCAAGATGAGTTCTCTGGAAACACCATATATTTT. Protein product: CASSQDEFSGNTIYF.

The chain joins TRBV29-1 to TRBJ2-5; 7 nucleotides match TRBD2. This CDR3 has 16 amino acids. V lost 0 bases, J lost 1 base, and 8 bases stayed unmatched. Germline lookup yields CDR1 SQVTM and CDR2 ANQGSEA. Here the CDR3 reads CSVEDWGRASQETQYF. As DNA, the CDR3 is TGCAGCGTTGAAGATTGGGGGAGGGCCTCCCAAGAGACCCAGTACTTC.

On this clone: Other nucleotide sequences in the sample specify the same CDR3. The chain links TRBV5-1 to TRBJ2-7; 7 bases match TRBD2. V gave up 1 base and J gave up 1 base; unmatched junction bases: 2. The CDR3 runs to 14 residues. Germline V gene lookup returns CDR1 SGHRS and CDR2 YFSETQ. The CDR3 coding sequence is TGCGCCAGCAGCTTGTGGGGGGGGTCCTACGAGCAGTACTTC. Its translation: CASSLWGGSYEQYF. Based on the CDR3 plus reference TRBV5-1 and TRBJ2-7, the full variable domain is KAGVTQTPRYLIKTRGQQVTLSCSPISGHRSVSWYQQTPGQGLQFLFEYFSETQRNKGNFPGRFSGRQFSNSRSEMNVSTLELGDSALYLCASSLWGGSYEQYFGPGTRLTVT.

The J gene is TRBJ2-5, the V gene TRBV6-5, with a possible D match to TRBD2 (6 bases). Trimming removed 5 bases at V and 4 bases at J, with 17 bases between. Germline loops: CDR1 MNHEY, CDR2 SVGAGI. This CDR3 region has 15 residues. In DNA form, the CDR3 reads TGTGCCAGCAGTACCCGGGACTTTTCCCCAGAGACCCAGTACTTC. It specifies CASSTRDFSPETQYF.

The genes are TRBV28 and TRBJ1-5; a weak D match, TRBD1 (6 bases). The germline V and J ends were trimmed by 1 base and 5 bases, with 15 bases remaining between them. The CDR3 consists of 16 residues. Looked up from germline, CDR1 is MDHEN and CDR2 is SYDVKM. The CDR3 sequence is CASSLYLQGGHQPQHF. CDR3 nucleotide sequence: TGTGCCAGCAGTTTATACTTACAGGGTGGCCATCAGCCCCAGCATTTT.

This chain links TRBV27 with TRBJ1-5, with D possibly being TRBD1 (5 bases). V was shortened by 3 bases and J by 6 bases, with 12 bases between the two germline ends. The germline V gene encodes CDR1 MNHEY and CDR2 SMNVEV (reference sequence). The CDR3 totals 14 residues. CDR3 loop: CASSFSGSVQPQHF. The CDR3 DNA follows: TGTGCCAGCAGTTTCTCAGGGTCCGTTCAGCCCCAGCATTTT.

CDR3 amino acids: CASSPSGGTGELFF. The CDR3 coding sequence is TGTGCCAGCAGCCCGAGCGGGGGGACCGGGGAGCTGTTTTTT. The V and J genes are TRBV6-5 and TRBJ2-2; 9 bases align to TRBD2. CDR1 MNHEY and CDR2 SVGAGI come from the germline V gene. The V and J ends lost 6 bases and 5 bases, in that order; junction bases with no gene match: 4. The CDR3 is 14 amino acids.